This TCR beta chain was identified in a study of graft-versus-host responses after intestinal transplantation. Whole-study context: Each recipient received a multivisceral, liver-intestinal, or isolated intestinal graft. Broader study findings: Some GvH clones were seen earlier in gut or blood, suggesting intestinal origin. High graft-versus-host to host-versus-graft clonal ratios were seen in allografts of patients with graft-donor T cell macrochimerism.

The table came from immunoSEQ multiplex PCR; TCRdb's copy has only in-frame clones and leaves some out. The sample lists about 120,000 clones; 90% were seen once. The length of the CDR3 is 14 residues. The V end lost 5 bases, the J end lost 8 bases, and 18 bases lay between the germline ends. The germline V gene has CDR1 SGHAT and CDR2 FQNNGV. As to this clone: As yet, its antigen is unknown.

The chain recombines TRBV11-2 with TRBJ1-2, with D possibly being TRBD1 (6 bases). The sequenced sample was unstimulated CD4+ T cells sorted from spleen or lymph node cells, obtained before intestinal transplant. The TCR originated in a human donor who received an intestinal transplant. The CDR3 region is CASSPSLPQGGYTF. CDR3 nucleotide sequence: TGTGCCAGCAGCCCTAGCCTACCACAGGGAGGCTACACCTTC.